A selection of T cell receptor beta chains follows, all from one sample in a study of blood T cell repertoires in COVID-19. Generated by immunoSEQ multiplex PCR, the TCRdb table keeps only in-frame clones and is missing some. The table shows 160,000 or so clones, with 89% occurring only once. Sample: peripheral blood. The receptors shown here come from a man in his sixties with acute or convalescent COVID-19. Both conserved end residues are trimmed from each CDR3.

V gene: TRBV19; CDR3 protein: ASRDGQLNYGYT
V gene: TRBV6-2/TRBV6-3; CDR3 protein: ASSGMTGFYGYT
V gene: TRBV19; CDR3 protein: ASSLGGNSPVDEQF
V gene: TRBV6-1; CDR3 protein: ASSEKGPTGELF
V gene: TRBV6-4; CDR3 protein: ASRGTGRNTEAF
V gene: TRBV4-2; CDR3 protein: ASSPGQPNEKLF
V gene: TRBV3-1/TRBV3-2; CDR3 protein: ASSLLQGRGSSGNTIY
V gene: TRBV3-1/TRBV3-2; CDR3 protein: ASSQEKDGDGYT
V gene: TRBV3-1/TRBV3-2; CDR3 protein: ASSPVADEQF
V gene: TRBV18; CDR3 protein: ASSPRNRGRGSNEAF
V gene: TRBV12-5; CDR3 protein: ASGLRDRKF
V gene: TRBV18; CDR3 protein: ASSLFDSRGTDTQY
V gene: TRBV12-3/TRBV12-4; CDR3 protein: ASTWGLLNEQF
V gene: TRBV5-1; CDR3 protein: ASSRETRSPLH
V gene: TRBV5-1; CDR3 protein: ASSSRDRNTGELF
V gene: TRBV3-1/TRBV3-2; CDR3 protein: ASSQAGSSYNEQF
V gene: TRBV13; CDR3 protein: ASSSQQGAITEAF
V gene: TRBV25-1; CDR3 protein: ASRNTDSPLH
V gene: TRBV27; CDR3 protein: ASSRMGQQSGYT
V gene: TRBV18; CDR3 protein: ASSQQGFQETQY
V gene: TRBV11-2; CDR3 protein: ASSLGTRGSTDTQY
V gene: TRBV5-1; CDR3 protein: ASSGLTTNEKLF
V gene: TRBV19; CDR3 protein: ASSRTENQPQH
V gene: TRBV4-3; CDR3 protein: ASSPGGTFRHNSPLH
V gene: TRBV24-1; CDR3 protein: ATGTGGIYGYT
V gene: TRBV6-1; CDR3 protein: ASSEPRGGNEQF